This paragraph covers one T cell receptor beta chain sequence. This sample was included in a study of somatic mutations in cytotoxic T cells in rheumatoid arthritis. Profiled with immunoSEQ multiplex PCR; TCRdb holds only in-frame clones, not every one. The table records 14,000 or so clones, roughly 77% of them present only once. The trim removed 2 bases at V and 3 bases at J, leaving 10 bases unmatched. The CDR3 has 16 residues. Germline CDR1 MNHEY, CDR2 SMNVEV (reference sequence). V and J are TRBV27 and TRBJ2-7, with 7 bases identical to TRBD1. This receptor was identified in an adult with rheumatoid arthritis. Sequenced: CD8+ T cells sorted from blood. In DNA, the CDR3 is TGTGCCAGCAGTTTAACACCGGGACAGTCGTACTACGAGCAGTACTTC. Protein: CASSLTPGQSYYEQYF.